This T cell receptor (beta chain) was sequenced in a study of immune cell composition in non-small cell lung cancer. DNA was extracted from unsorted cell suspensions stored frozen. Clones were read by immunoSEQ multiplex PCR, and TCRdb kept only the in-frame ones, dropping some. The sample carries about 5,200 clones, around 64% recorded once. Trimming stripped 5 bases from V and 4 bases from J, with 17 bases between. CDR1 and CDR2 from the germline V gene are LNHDA and SQIVND (reference sequence). This CDR3 has 15 amino acids. The chain has TRBV19 and TRBJ1-2; no clear D. The sequenced sample was lung tumor tissue. The clonotype was recovered from a human donor with non-small cell lung cancer. The CDR3 nucleotides read TGTGCCAGTAGTCTTGGAACAGACGTTGGCTATGGCTACACCTTC. Its translation: CASSLGTDVGYGYTF.